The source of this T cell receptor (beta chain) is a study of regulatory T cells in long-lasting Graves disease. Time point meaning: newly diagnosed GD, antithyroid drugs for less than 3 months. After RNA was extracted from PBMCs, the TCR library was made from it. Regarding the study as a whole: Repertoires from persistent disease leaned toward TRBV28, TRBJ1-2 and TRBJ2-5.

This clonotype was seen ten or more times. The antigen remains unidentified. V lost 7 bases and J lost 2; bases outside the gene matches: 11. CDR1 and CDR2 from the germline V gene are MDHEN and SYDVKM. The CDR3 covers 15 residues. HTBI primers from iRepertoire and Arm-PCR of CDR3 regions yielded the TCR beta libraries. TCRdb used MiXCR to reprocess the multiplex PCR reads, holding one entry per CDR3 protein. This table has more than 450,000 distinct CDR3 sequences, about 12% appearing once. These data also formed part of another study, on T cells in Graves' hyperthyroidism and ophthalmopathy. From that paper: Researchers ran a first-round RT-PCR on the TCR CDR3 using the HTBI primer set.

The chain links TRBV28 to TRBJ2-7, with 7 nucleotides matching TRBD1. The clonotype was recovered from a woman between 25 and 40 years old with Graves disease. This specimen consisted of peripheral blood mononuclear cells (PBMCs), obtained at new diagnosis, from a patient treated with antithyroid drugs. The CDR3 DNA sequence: TGTGCCAGCACCCCAATCCGGGACAGCGCCTACGAGCAGTACTTC. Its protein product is CASTPIRDSAYEQYF.